One T cell receptor (beta chain) is described in this entry. The entry originates in a study of Ad26.COV2.S vaccination and SARS-CoV-2 variants. Using immunoSEQ multiplex PCR, the repertoire was profiled, and TCRdb retains in-frame clones only, with some absent. The data hold about 400,000 clones, with about nine tenths observed a single time. The sample's treatment: around 19 received Ad26.COV2.S at low or high dose, single or two shots; about 5 received placebo; per-sample allocation not given. Each sample was drawn 63 days after the first injection (of vaccine or placebo). There are 14 residues in the CDR3. CDR1 and CDR2 from the germline V gene are MNHNY and SVGAGI (reference sequence). V shed 6 bases, J shed 4 bases, and the junction held 7 bases outside the gene matches.

This chain links TRBV6-6 with TRBJ1-2; 8 nucleotides line up with TRBD1. The sequence came from a person between 18 and 65 years old who received the Ad26.COV2.S COVID-19 vaccine or a placebo. Sequenced material: peripheral blood, taken in a trial of Ad26.COV2.S vaccine versus placebo. The CDR3: CASSSTGGSYGYTF. CDR3 DNA: TGTGCCAGCAGCAGCACAGGGGGAAGCTATGGCTACACCTTC.